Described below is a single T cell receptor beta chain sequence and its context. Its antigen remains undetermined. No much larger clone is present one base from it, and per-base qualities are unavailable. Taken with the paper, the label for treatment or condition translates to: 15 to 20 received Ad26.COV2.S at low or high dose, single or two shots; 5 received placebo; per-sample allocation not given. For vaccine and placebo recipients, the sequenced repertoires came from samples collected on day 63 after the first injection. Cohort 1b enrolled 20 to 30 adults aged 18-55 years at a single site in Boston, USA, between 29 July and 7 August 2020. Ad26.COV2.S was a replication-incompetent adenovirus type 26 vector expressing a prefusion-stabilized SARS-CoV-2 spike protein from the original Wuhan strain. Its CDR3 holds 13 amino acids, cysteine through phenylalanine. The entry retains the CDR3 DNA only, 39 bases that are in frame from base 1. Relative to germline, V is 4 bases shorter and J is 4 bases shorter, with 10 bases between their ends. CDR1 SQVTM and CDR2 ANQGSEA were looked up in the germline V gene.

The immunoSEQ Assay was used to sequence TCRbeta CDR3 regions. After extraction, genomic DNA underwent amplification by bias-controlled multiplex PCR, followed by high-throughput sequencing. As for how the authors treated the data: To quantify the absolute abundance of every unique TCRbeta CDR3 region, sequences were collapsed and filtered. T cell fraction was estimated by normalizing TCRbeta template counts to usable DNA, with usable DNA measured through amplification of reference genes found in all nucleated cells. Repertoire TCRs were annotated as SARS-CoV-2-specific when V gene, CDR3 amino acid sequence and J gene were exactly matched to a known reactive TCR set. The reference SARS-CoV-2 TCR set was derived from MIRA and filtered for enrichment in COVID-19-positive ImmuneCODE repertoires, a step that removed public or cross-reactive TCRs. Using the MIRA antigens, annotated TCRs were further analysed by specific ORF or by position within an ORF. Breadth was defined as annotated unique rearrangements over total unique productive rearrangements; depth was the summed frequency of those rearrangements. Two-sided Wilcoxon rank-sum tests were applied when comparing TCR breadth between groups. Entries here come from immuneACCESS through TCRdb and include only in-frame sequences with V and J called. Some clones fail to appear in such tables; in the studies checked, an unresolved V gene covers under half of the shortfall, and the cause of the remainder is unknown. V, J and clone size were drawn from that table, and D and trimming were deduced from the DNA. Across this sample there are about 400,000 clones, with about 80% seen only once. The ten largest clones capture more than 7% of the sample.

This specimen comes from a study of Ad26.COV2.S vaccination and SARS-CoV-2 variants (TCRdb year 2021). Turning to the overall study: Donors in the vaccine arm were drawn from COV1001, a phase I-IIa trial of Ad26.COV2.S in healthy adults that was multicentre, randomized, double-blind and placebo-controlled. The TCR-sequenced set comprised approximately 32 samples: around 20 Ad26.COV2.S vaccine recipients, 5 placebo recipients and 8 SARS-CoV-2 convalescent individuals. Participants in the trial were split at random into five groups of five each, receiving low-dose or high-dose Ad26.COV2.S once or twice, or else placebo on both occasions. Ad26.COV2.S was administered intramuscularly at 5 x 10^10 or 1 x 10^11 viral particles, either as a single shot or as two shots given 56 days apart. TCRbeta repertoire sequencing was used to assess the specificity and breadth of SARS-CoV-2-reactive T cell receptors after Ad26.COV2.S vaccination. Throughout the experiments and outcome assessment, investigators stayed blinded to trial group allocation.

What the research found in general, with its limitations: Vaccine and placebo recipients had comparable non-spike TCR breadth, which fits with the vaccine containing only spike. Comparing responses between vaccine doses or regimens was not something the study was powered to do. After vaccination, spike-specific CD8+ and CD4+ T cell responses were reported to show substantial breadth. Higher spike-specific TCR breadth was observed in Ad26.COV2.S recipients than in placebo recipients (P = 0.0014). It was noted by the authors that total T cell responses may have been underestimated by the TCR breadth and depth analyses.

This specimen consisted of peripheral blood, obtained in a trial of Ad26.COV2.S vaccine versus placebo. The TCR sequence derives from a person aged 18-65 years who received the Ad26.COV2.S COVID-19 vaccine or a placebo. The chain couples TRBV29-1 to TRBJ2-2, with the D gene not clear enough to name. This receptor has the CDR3 CSVGEVATGELFF. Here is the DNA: TGCAGCGTTGGTGAGGTGGCCACCGGGGAGCTGTTTTTT.